This passage covers 24 T cell receptor beta chains from one sample sequenced in a study of blood T cell repertoires in COVID-19. Data came from immunoSEQ multiplex PCR; TCRdb stores just in-frame clones and leaves some out. The sample has hundreds of thousands of clones; approximately 90% are singletons. The material sequenced was peripheral blood. The receptors derive from a woman younger than 30 with acute or convalescent COVID-19.

The gene calls are TRBV29-1 and TRBJ1-3; 7 nucleotides agree with TRBD1. J lost 0 bases, V lost 6 bases, and 5 bases had no gene match. This CDR3 has 14 residues. Germline CDR1 and CDR2: SQVTM and ANQGSEA. CDR3 residues: CSVLTGSSGNTIYF. CDR3 sequence (DNA): TGCAGCGTGTTGACAGGGAGCTCTGGAAACACCATATATTTT.

The chain links TRBV10-3 to TRBJ2-7; 10 bases agree with TRBD1. CDR3 length: 15 amino acids. The junction had 11 bases not matched to a gene; V was cut back by 3 bases and J by 9 bases. Germline CDR1 reads ENHRY; CDR2 reads SYGVKD. The CDR3 is CAISEPGQGTRGQYF. CDR3 bases: TGTGCCATCAGTGAACCGGGACAGGGGACTCGCGGGCAGTACTTC.

The gene calls are TRBV28 and TRBJ2-1; D is possibly TRBD2 (7 bases). Per the germline V gene, CDR1 is MDHEN and CDR2 is SYDVKM. The length of the CDR3 is 17 residues. The V and J ends lost 3 bases and 5 bases respectively, with 20 bases between them. CDR3 nucleotides: TGTGCCAGCAGTTTCTCTGGGGGGGGGCCCCGGGACAATGAGCAGTTCTTC. Translation gives CASSFSGGGPRDNEQFF.

V usage is TRBV6-2 or TRBV6-3 and J usage is TRBJ1-2; TRBD1 is a possible D gene (5 bases). The V gene's germline CDR1 is MNHEY and CDR2 SVGEGT. The CDR3 loop spans 15 amino acids. V lost 0 bases and J 4 bases, leaving 12 bases between the germline ends. The CDR3 coding sequence is TGTGCCAGCAGTTACTCGACGGGACTAATCTATGGCTACACCTTC. Its translation is CASSYSTGLIYGYTF.

The gene calls are TRBV7-9 and TRBJ1-5, with TRBD1 as a possible D gene (6 bases). Germline-derived CDR1 and CDR2 are SEHNR and FQNEAQ (reference sequence). Trimming took 1 base from V and 0 from J, leaving 19 bases between them. The CDR3 length is 19 residues. The DNA for the CDR3 is TGTGCCAGCAGCTTAGGCGACAGGACCCCTAGATATAGCAATCAGCCCCAGCATTTT. This gives the protein CASSLGDRTPRYSNQPQHF.

The chain has TRBV5-6 and TRBJ2-7; 8 bases match TRBD1. The CDR3 length is 14 residues. CDR1 is SGHDT, CDR2 YYEEEE, per germline. Trimming removed 3 bases from V and 0 bases from J; junction bases left unmatched: 2. The CDR3 loop reads CASSYRGSSYEQYF. The DNA for the CDR3 is TGTGCCAGCAGCTACAGGGGGAGCTCCTACGAGCAGTACTTC.

This clone was counted between two and nine times. The chain uses TRBV5-1 and TRBJ2-2, with 12 nucleotides matching TRBD2. There are 17 residues in the CDR3. Germline loops: CDR1 SGHRS, CDR2 YFSETQ. The trim removed 0 bases at V and 5 bases at J, leaving 5 bases unmatched. The DNA for the CDR3 is TGCGCCAGCAGCTTGGGACTAGCGGGGGTGAGAACCGGGGAGCTGTTTTTT. Amino acid sequence: CASSLGLAGVRTGELFF.

The gene calls are TRBV9 and TRBJ2-3; D unclear. The V gene lost 0 bases and the J gene lost 3 bases, with 5 bases spanning the gap. Germline-derived CDR1 and CDR2 are SGDLS and YYNGEE. The CDR3 sequence is 13 residues long. CDR3 nucleotides: TGTGCCAGCAGCGTAGGAGATACAGATACGCAGTATTTT. This gives the protein CASSVGDTDTQYF.

This clone has just one count. V usage is TRBV6-5 and J usage is TRBJ1-1; TRBD1 aligns across 11 bases. Unmatched junction bases numbered 4, after V lost 6 bases and J lost 4 bases. This CDR3 has 14 residues. The germline V gene has CDR1 MNHEY and CDR2 SVGAGI. The CDR3 DNA follows: TGTGCCAGCAGGGACAGGGGGCTCCGCACTGAAGCTTTCTTT. Translated: CASRDRGLRTEAFF.

This chain connects TRBV19 to TRBJ1-5; D is ambiguous. This CDR3 has 14 amino acids. Looked up from germline, CDR1 is LNHDA and CDR2 is SQIVND (reference sequence). Trimming took 3 bases from V and 4 from J, leaving 10 bases between them. The CDR3 DNA reads TGTGCCAGTAGTATTTACGGGAAGAATCAGCCCCAGCATTTT. Its translation: CASSIYGKNQPQHF.

The chain combines TRBV4-3 with TRBJ2-7; D is possibly TRBD1 (5 bases). This CDR3 is 13 amino acids long. Germline V gene lookup returns CDR1 LGHNA and CDR2 YSLEER. V shed 2 bases and J shed 3 bases, with 8 bases lying between them. CDR3 protein: CASSQTQGYEQYF. CDR3 nucleotide sequence: TGCGCCAGCAGCCAAACGCAGGGCTACGAGCAGTACTTC.

The CDR3 DNA follows: TGTGCCACCTCCGAATCCTCGGGTACTTCACCCCTCCACTTT. Translation: CATSESSGTSPLHF. The rearrangement joins TRBV25-1 to TRBJ1-6; no reliable D call. The CDR3 has 14 residues. V was shortened by 10 bases and J by 9 bases, with 19 bases between the two germline ends. The germline gives CDR1 MGHDK, CDR2 SYGVNS. The variable domain in full, completed from reference TRBV25-1 and TRBJ1-6, reads EADIYQTPRYLVIGTGKKITLECSQTMGHDKMYWYQQDPGMELHLIHYSYGVNSTEKGDLSSESTVSRIRTEHFPLTLESARPSHTSQYLCATSESSGTSPLHFGNGTRLTVT.

This clone is a singleton in its sample. The chain couples TRBV12-1 to TRBJ1-2; TRBD1 was called by the table and not checked on the DNA. TRBV12-1 is assigned pseudogene status. The CDR3 totals 15 residues. CDR3 protein: CASSFETDTHYGYTF. CDR3 coding DNA: TGTGCCAGCAGCTTTGAGACAGATACCCACTATGGCTACACCTTC.

A word on this clone: Other DNA sequences in the same sample also yield this CDR3. The CDR3 DNA is TGCAGCGTAGAACAGGGGGCTAACACTGAAGCTTTCTTT. It is translated as CSVEQGANTEAFF. The chain is built from TRBV29-1 and TRBJ1-1; 9 bases are a match to TRBD1. After removal of 6 bases from V and 2 bases from J, the junction contained 4 bases not matched to a gene. The CDR3 runs to 13 residues. The germline CDR1 and CDR2 sequences are SQVTM and ANQGSEA. Combining the CDR3 with reference TRBV29-1 and TRBJ1-1 gives the whole variable domain SAVISQKPSRDICQRGTSLTIQCQVDSQVTMMFWYRQQPGQSLTLIATANQGSEATYESGFVIDKFPISRPNLTFSTLTVSNMSPEDSSIYLCSVEQGANTEAFFGQGTRLTVV.

This chain links TRBV5-6 with TRBJ2-1; 8 nucleotides match TRBD1. V gave up 4 bases and J gave up 9 bases; unmatched junction bases: 3. This CDR3 contains 12 residues. Germline lookup yields CDR1 SGHDT and CDR2 YYEEEE. The CDR3 DNA follows: TGTGCCAGCAGCGACAGGGGTACTGAGCAGTTCTTC. Translation gives CASSDRGTEQFF.

The chain combines TRBV29-1 with TRBJ2-3, with 9 nucleotides matching TRBD2. The CDR3 is 15 residues long. The V gene's germline CDR1 is SQVTM and CDR2 ANQGSEA. J gave up 6 bases and V 7 bases, and 14 bases lay outside the gene matches. This chain's CDR3 is CSASPTSGSLDTQYF. CDR3 sequence (DNA): TGCAGCGCCTCCCCGACTAGCGGATCTCTGGATACGCAGTATTTT.

The rearrangement links TRBV3-1 (or the pseudogene TRBV3-2) to TRBJ1-5, with 10 bases identical to TRBD1. Germline loops: CDR1 LGHDT, CDR2 YNNKEL (reference sequence). J lost 4 bases, V lost 3 bases, and 3 bases had no gene match. This CDR3 spans 15 amino acids. The CDR3 protein is CASSHGTGVNQPQHF. The CDR3 nucleotides are TGTGCCAGCAGCCACGGGACAGGGGTAAATCAGCCCCAGCATTTT.

This chain links TRBV18 with TRBJ2-2; D ambiguous. This CDR3 contains 19 residues. CDR1 and CDR2 (germline): KGHSH, LQKENI. V was trimmed by 1 base and J by 1 base, leaving 19 bases between them. CDR3 loop: CASSPRLGTARQNTGELFF. In nucleotides, the CDR3 is TGTGCCAGCTCACCACGGCTGGGTACTGCGAGACAGAACACCGGGGAGCTGTTTTTT.

The rearrangement uses TRBV19 and TRBJ1-2; tentative D call: TRBD1 (5 bases). CDR1 and CDR2 (germline): LNHDA, SQIVND (reference sequence). V was pared by 7 bases and J by 7 bases, with 19 bases between. The CDR3 has 14 residues. CDR3 sequence reads: CASTGLSQDSGYTF. The CDR3 nucleotides are TGTGCCAGTACCGGCTTATCACAGGATTCTGGCTACACCTTC.

The chain joins TRBV6-1 to TRBJ1-1, with no clear D. Germline-derived CDR1 and CDR2 are MNHNS and SASEGT. The CDR3 consists of 13 residues. The V gene lost 4 bases and the J gene lost 4 bases, with 10 bases spanning the gap. Written as DNA, the CDR3 is TGTGCCAGCAGTGCAGCCGTCTCCACTGAAGCTTTCTTT. It yields the protein CASSAAVSTEAFF.

This clone was detected only once. V and J are TRBV6-5 and TRBJ1-5; no firm D call. Trimming left V 5 bases short and J 0 bases short, with 8 bases between. The germline CDR1 and CDR2 sequences are MNHEY and SVGAGI. The CDR3 has 14 amino acids. The CDR3 spells CASSRPGSNQPQHF. CDR3 nucleotides: TGTGCCAGCAGTCGACCAGGTAGCAATCAGCCCCAGCATTTT.

This chain joins TRBV5-6 and TRBJ2-1; 7 bases map to TRBD1. The CDR3 totals 18 residues. Germline trimming cut 4 bases from V and 0 bases from J; bases unmatched to any gene: 13. From germline, CDR1 is SGHDT and CDR2 YYEEEE. CDR3 DNA: TGTGCCAGCAGCGGGCCTCGGACAGGAGGAATCTCCTACAATGAGCAGTTCTTC. It yields the protein CASSGPRTGGISYNEQFF.

This sequence joins TRBV6-1 and TRBJ1-5, with 8 bases lining up with TRBD1. Germline CDR1 and CDR2: MNHNS and SASEGT. J was trimmed by 5 bases and V by 1 base; bases with no gene match: 10. The CDR3 is 17 amino acids. CDR3 DNA: TGTGCCAGCAGTGAAGGAGTGGGGGGACAGGTTTATCAGCCCCAGCATTTT. It codes for CASSEGVGGQVYQPQHF.

In its sample, this clone was seen once. This chain links TRBV9 with TRBJ2-2; D might be TRBD2 (5 bases). The germline gives CDR1 SGDLS, CDR2 YYNGEE. The CDR3 extends over 14 amino acids. Deletions cut 3 bases from V and 2 bases from J, with 8 bases between. The CDR3 loop is CASSARTNTGELFF. For the CDR3, the DNA is TGTGCCAGCAGCGCCCGGACTAACACCGGGGAGCTGTTTTTT. The entire variable domain, with the rest obtained from reference TRBV9 and TRBJ2-2, is as follows: DSGVTQTPKHLITATGQRVTLRCSPRSGDLSVYWYQQSLDQGLQFLIQYYNGEERAKGNILERFSAQQFPDLHSELNLSSLELGDSALYFCASSARTNTGELFFGEGSRLTVL.